The 10 T cell receptor beta chains below all came from one sample that was sequenced in a study of blood T cell repertoires in COVID-19. Generated by immunoSEQ multiplex PCR, the TCRdb table keeps only in-frame clones and is missing some. The sample carries some 180,000 clones, 75% to 90% recorded once. The sequenced material came from PBMCs or T cells enriched from blood (not recorded which). The receptor set was obtained from a middle-aged man who had recovered from COVID-19.

The chain is built from TRBV6-2 or TRBV6-3 and TRBJ2-7; D gene unclear. Germline V lookup: CDR1 MNHEY, CDR2 SVGEGT. Trimming cost V 2 bases and J 5 bases, with 16 bases left between them. This CDR3 contains 15 residues. For the CDR3, the DNA is TGTGCCAGCAGTTACCCCTCTAGTATTAGGAACGAGCAGTACTTC. It specifies CASSYPSSIRNEQYF.

This rearrangement joins TRBV2 to TRBJ1-1, with D possibly matching TRBD1 (6 bases). Trimming left V 4 bases short and J 0 bases short, with 15 bases between. CDR3 length: 16 residues. In germline, CDR1 is SNHLY, CDR2 FYNNEI. The CDR3, as DNA: TGTGCCAGCAGTGGGCCTTCGGGGGGCCTGAACACTGAAGCTTTCTTT. Protein product: CASSGPSGGLNTEAFF.

The CDR3 loop reads CASSPLDTRNTGELFF. The CDR3 DNA reads as TGCGCCAGCAGCCCATTAGACACTAGGAACACCGGGGAGCTGTTTTTT. This rearrangement joins TRBV5-1 to TRBJ2-2, with a weak D call TRBD2 (5 bases). Trimming pared 4 bases from V and 1 base from J, leaving 14 bases between. CDR1 and CDR2 (germline): SGHRS, YFSETQ. The CDR3 is made up of 16 amino acids.

The chain employs TRBV29-1 and TRBJ2-1, with D unclear. V lost 3 bases and J 4 bases, leaving 10 bases between the germline ends. Germline V gene data show CDR1 as SQVTM and CDR2 as ANQGSEA. CDR3 length equals 13 residues. The CDR3 loop reads CSVDVQQYNEQFF. CDR3 nucleotides: TGCAGCGTTGATGTACAGCAATACAATGAGCAGTTCTTC.

This clone showed up just once. This CDR3 reads CASLGGTSTDTQYF. The CDR3 DNA reads as TGTGCCAGCCTTGGGGGGACTAGCACAGATACGCAGTATTTT. This sequence joins TRBV27 and TRBJ2-3, with a weak D call TRBD2 (6 bases). CDR1 is MNHEY, CDR2 SMNVEV, per germline (reference sequence). This CDR3 is built from 14 residues. With 8 bases removed from V and 0 bases from J, the gap between germline ends came to 12 bases.

This chain joins TRBV7-9 and TRBJ2-7, with D possibly TRBD1 on 6 matching bases. This CDR3 region has 15 residues. Germline values: CDR1 SEHNR, CDR2 FQNEAQ (reference sequence). The V gene lost 5 bases and the J gene lost 2 bases, with 16 bases spanning the gap. The CDR3 DNA sequence: TGTGCCAGCAGCCGCACAGGGAATCTTGCCTACGAGCAGTACTTC. As protein: CASSRTGNLAYEQYF.

The count of this clone is one. This chain joins TRBV9 and TRBJ1-2; 8 bases match TRBD1. CDR1 is SGDLS, CDR2 YYNGEE, per germline. After removal of 0 bases from V and 8 bases from J, the junction contained 18 bases not matched to a gene. The CDR3 loop spans 18 amino acids. The CDR3 here is CASSVADRGQGRNMGYTF. The CDR3 nucleotides read TGTGCCAGCAGCGTAGCTGATCGAGGACAGGGAAGGAATATGGGCTACACCTTC.

In nucleotides, the CDR3 is TGCGCCAGCAGCATGGGACAGACTAATGAAAAACTGTTTTTT. This gives the protein CASSMGQTNEKLFF. This chain uses TRBV5-1 with TRBJ1-4; the match to TRBD1 covers 7 bases. J gave up 2 bases and V 4 bases, and 2 bases lay outside the gene matches. The CDR3 has 14 amino acids. From germline, CDR1 is SGHRS and CDR2 YFSETQ.

The chain has TRBV4-2 and TRBJ2-2; unclear D gene. The CDR3 length is 17 residues. Trimming left V 0 bases short and J 1 base short, with 12 bases between. Per germline, CDR1 LGHNA and CDR2 YNFKEQ. CDR3 sequence reads: CASSQDLRTENTGELFF. The DNA for the CDR3 is TGTGCCAGCAGCCAAGATCTACGAACAGAGAACACCGGGGAGCTGTTTTTT.

The chain recombines TRBV19 with TRBJ1-6; D unclear. Germline V gene lookup returns CDR1 LNHDA and CDR2 SQIVND (reference sequence). This CDR3 region has 13 residues. V shed 7 bases and J shed 3 bases, with 7 bases lying between them. CDR3 DNA sequence: TGTGCCAGTACCGAGATCTATAATTCACCCCTCCACTTT. Translating it yields CASTEIYNSPLHF.